What follows are 27 T cell receptor beta chains derived from one specimen sequenced in a study of cytomegalovirus exposure and HLA in healthy donors. 60 Vbeta and 13 Jbeta primers were used in PCR. Produced via immunoSEQ multiplex PCR; TCRdb's table is partial and in-frame only. This sample has fewer than 85,000 clones, with around 78% found just once. The specimen sequenced was PBMCs. Receptors originate from a man aged 40-55 years in good health and CMV-seronegative.

This clone was seen a handful of times. The rearrangement uses TRBV4-1 and TRBJ1-3, with D unclear. The V end was cut by 0 bases, the J end by 0 bases, with 9 bases between. CDR3 length: 16 amino acids. The germline gives CDR1 MGHRA, CDR2 YSYEKL. The CDR3 DNA follows: TGCGCCAGCAGCCAAGATGGACTGACCTCTGGAAACACCATATATTTT. It codes for CASSQDGLTSGNTIYF.

This rearrangement joins TRBV6-5 to TRBJ1-6, with TRBD1 matching 8 bases. Germline trimming cut 5 bases from V and 10 bases from J; bases unmatched to any gene: 10. Germline lookup yields CDR1 MNHEY and CDR2 SVGAGI. This CDR3 comprises 15 residues. CDR3: CASSGPGTGGSPLHF. The CDR3 nucleotides read TGTGCCAGCAGTGGACCCGGGACAGGAGGATCACCCCTCCACTTT.

CDR3 sequence reads: CASSWGTGGEQYF. The CDR3 DNA follows: TGTGCCAGCAGTTGGGGAACAGGCGGCGAGCAGTACTTC. The rearrangement links TRBV6-5 to TRBJ2-7, with D perhaps TRBD1 (5 bases). The germline V and J ends were trimmed by 4 bases and 6 bases, with 13 bases remaining between them. The V gene's germline CDR1 is MNHEY and CDR2 SVGAGI. CDR3 size: 13 residues.

V is TRBV6-6 and J is TRBJ1-6, with 9 bases aligning to TRBD1. Trimming at V came to 6 bases and at J to 5 bases, leaving 2 bases not matched to a gene. This CDR3 comprises 14 residues. Germline loops: CDR1 MNHNY, CDR2 SVGAGI (reference sequence). The CDR3 coding sequence is TGTGCCAGCAGGAGGGACAGGGATAATTCACCCCTCCACTTT. It is translated as CASRRDRDNSPLHF.

This clone was found a few times. The chain employs TRBV10-3 and TRBJ2-1; no reliable D call. V was pared by 8 bases and J by 4 bases, with 6 bases between. CDR1 and CDR2 (germline): ENHRY, SYGVKD. The length of the CDR3 is 11 residues. The chain's CDR3 is CAIYGYNEQFF. In nucleotides, the CDR3 is TGTGCCATCTACGGGTACAATGAGCAGTTCTTC.

This sequence joins TRBV18 and TRBJ2-1, with a possible D match to TRBD2 (6 bases). In germline, CDR1 is KGHSH, CDR2 LQKENI. CDR3 size: 15 residues. Trimming stripped 2 bases from V and 5 bases from J, with 13 bases between. The CDR3 DNA sequence: TGTGCCAGCTCACCAAGGGGTGGAGGGAACAATGAGCAGTTCTTC. It is translated as CASSPRGGGNNEQFF.

The chain couples TRBV7-3 to TRBJ2-2, with D maybe TRBD2 (5 bases). Germline CDR1 SGHTA, CDR2 FQGTGA. Trimming took off 4 bases at V and 9 bases at J, with 12 bases between the two ends. The length of the CDR3 is 13 residues. CDR3 sequence (DNA): TGTGCCAGCAGCTCCGGCGGGTCCCGGGAGCTGTTTTTT. Encoded protein: CASSSGGSRELFF.

This clone was picked up a small number of times. The genes are TRBV14 and TRBJ1-2; TRBD1 matches at 8 bases. The CDR3 consists of 14 residues. With V trimmed by 0 bases and J by 7 bases, 4 bases remained unmatched. The germline gives CDR1 SGHDN, CDR2 FVKESK. Here the CDR3 DNA reads TGTGCCAGCAGCCAAGATGCGACAGGGGTTGGCTACACCTTC. Protein sequence: CASSQDATGVGYTF.

This chain connects TRBV30 to TRBJ1-1, with 7 bases lining up with TRBD1. The germline V gene has CDR1 GTSNPN and CDR2 SVGIG (reference sequence). V lost 0 bases and J lost 7; bases outside the gene matches: 2. The CDR3 is made up of 12 amino acids. CDR3 loop: CAWSVQGLEAFF. As DNA, the CDR3 is TGTGCCTGGAGTGTACAGGGGCTTGAAGCTTTCTTT. The full variable domain, rest sourced from reference TRBV30 and TRBJ1-1, is SQTIHQWPATLVQPVGSPLSLECTVEGTSNPNLYWYRQAAGRGLQLLFYSVGIGQISSEVPQNLSASRPQDRQFILSSKKLLLSDSGFYLCAWSVQGLEAFFGQGTRLTVV.

The chain joins TRBV18 to TRBJ1-5, with 7 bases identical to TRBD1. Germline CDR1 and CDR2: KGHSH and LQKENI. The CDR3 contains 16 residues. The V gene end was trimmed by 3 bases and the J gene end by 2 bases; junction bases not matched to a gene: 7. The DNA of the CDR3 is TGTGCCAGCTCACCGACGCGTGGGACAGGCAATCAGCCCCAGCATTTT. This encodes CASSPTRGTGNQPQHF.

CDR3 nucleotide sequence: TGTGCCTGGAGTGGGGACACCGAGAACACTGAAGCTTTCTTT. This gives the protein CAWSGDTENTEAFF. This rearrangement joins TRBV30 to TRBJ1-1, with a possible D match to TRBD1 (6 bases). This CDR3 is 14 amino acids long. Germline loops: CDR1 GTSNPN, CDR2 SVGIG (reference sequence). Trimming stripped 1 base from V and 1 base from J, with 10 bases between.

With respect to this clone: Mismatch with germline at one junction end may stem from a read error. The chain links TRBV7-8 to TRBJ1-5; 8 bases are a match to TRBD1. The V gene's germline CDR1 is SGHVS and CDR2 FQNEAQ. This CDR3 region has 16 residues. The CDR3 nucleotides are TGTGCCAGCAGCCCCCAGGGGGCTCGTAGCGATCAGCCCCAGCATTTT. It is translated as CASSPQGARSDQPQHF.

Concerning this clone: The sample holds other DNA sequences that translate to the same CDR3. CDR3 region: CASSLLGNEQFF. CDR3 bases: TGTGCCAGCAGCCTACTAGGCAATGAGCAGTTCTTC. J is TRBJ2-1 and V is TRBV5-4, with D possibly TRBD2 on 5 matching bases. V shed 4 bases and J shed 6 bases, with 8 bases lying between them. The germline V gene encodes CDR1 SGHNT and CDR2 YYREEE (reference sequence). The CDR3 sequence is 12 residues long. The full variable domain, in which reference TRBV5-4 and TRBJ2-1 provide the parts outside the CDR3, is ETGVTQSPTHLIKTRGQQVTLRCSSQSGHNTVSWYQQALGQGPQFIFQYYREEENGRGNFPPRFSGLQFPNYSSELNVNALELDDSALYLCASSLLGNEQFFGPGTRLTVL.

J is TRBJ2-1 and V is TRBV5-1; 7 bases are a match to TRBD1. This CDR3 has 15 amino acids. The V and J ends lost 6 bases and 4 bases, in that order; junction bases with no gene match: 10. CDR1 and CDR2 from the germline V gene are SGHRS and YFSETQ. CDR3 loop: CASKVGTASYNEQFF. The CDR3 coding sequence is TGCGCCAGCAAGGTCGGGACAGCGTCTTACAATGAGCAGTTCTTC.

The chain joins TRBV9 to TRBJ2-1; 8 nucleotides match TRBD2. CDR1 is SGDLS, CDR2 YYNGEE, per germline. V dropped 4 bases and J dropped 4; count of bases not matched to a gene: 10. The CDR3 runs to 16 residues. The CDR3 DNA is TGTGCCAGCAGCCCCCCCCTGGCTAGCGGGTACAATGAGCAGTTCTTC. Translated, it gives CASSPPLASGYNEQFF.

The chain couples TRBV29-1 to TRBJ2-1, with 9 nucleotides matching TRBD2. The CDR3 length is 15 residues. The V and J ends lost 4 bases and 3 bases, in that order; junction bases with no gene match: 7. Germline CDR1 SQVTM, CDR2 ANQGSEA. In nucleotides, the CDR3 is TGCAGCGTTGGTTTTCGACTAGCGGACTACAATGAGCAGTTCTTC. Translated: CSVGFRLADYNEQFF.

V is TRBV6-5 and J is TRBJ2-7, with D possibly being TRBD1 (5 bases). The V end lost 6 bases, the J end lost 1 base, and 16 bases lay between the germline ends. This CDR3 region has 15 residues. The V gene's germline CDR1 is MNHEY and CDR2 SVGAGI. DNA of the CDR3: TGTGCCAGCAGCCCCGCAGGGTATAGTTCCTACGAGCAGTACTTC. Its translation is CASSPAGYSSYEQYF.

The V and J genes are TRBV27 and TRBJ2-5, with 9 bases aligning to TRBD1. The end of the DNA aligns better with TRBJ2-7, so the J call may be wrong. CDR3 length: 16 residues. CDR1 MNHEY and CDR2 SMNVEV come from the germline V gene (reference sequence). CDR3 nucleotide sequence: TGTGCCAGCAGTCCAGGGACAGGGAGAAGCTCCTACGAGCAGTACTTC. Amino acids: CASSPGTGRSSYEQYF.

This clone was counted only a few times. The rearrangement links TRBV7-2 to TRBJ2-2, with 10 bases aligning to TRBD1. CDR1 SGHTA and CDR2 FQGNSA come from the germline V gene. The CDR3 spans 15 residues. J lost 4 bases, V lost 2 bases, and 1 base had no gene match. Written as DNA, the CDR3 is TGTGCCAGCAGCTTAAGGACAGGGGGCACCGGGGAGCTGTTTTTT. This sequence encodes CASSLRTGGTGELFF.

Points on this clone: The germline gene is not matched at one end of the junction; a read error may be the cause. The chain employs TRBV7-9 and TRBJ1-5; D is ambiguous. Looked up from germline, CDR1 is SEHNR and CDR2 is FQNEAQ (reference sequence). The CDR3 consists of 17 residues. The chain's CDR3 is CSSSLGSQDFVNQPQHF. In DNA, the CDR3 is TGTTCCAGCAGCTTAGGGTCCCAGGATTTCGTAAACCAGCCCCAGCATTTT.

V gene TRBV30 combines with J gene TRBJ2-2, with 8 bases aligning to TRBD1. Germline lookup yields CDR1 GTSNPN and CDR2 SVGIG (reference sequence). With 3 bases clipped from V and 7 bases from J, the junction kept 7 bases outside the gene matches. CDR3 length: 14 residues. The CDR3 coding sequence is TGTGCCTGGAGGCCGGGACAGGCCGTCGGGGAGCTGTTTTTT. Protein sequence: CAWRPGQAVGELFF.

The chain recombines TRBV27 with TRBJ2-3, with 7 bases lining up with TRBD1. Trimming at V came to 4 bases and at J to 4 bases, leaving 2 bases not matched to a gene. Germline V gene data show CDR1 as MNHEY and CDR2 as SMNVEV (reference sequence). This CDR3 region has 13 residues. The CDR3 coding sequence is TGTGCCAGCAGTTACCAGGGGGCAGATACGCAGTATTTT. The encoded protein is CASSYQGADTQYF.

V is TRBV29-1 and J is TRBJ1-6, with D maybe TRBD1 (5 bases). The V end was cut by 5 bases, the J end by 7 bases, with 15 bases between. Germline V gene lookup returns CDR1 SQVTM and CDR2 ANQGSEA. The CDR3 has 14 amino acids. The CDR3 is CSVSEGTTNSPLHF. CDR3 nucleotides: TGCAGCGTTTCGGAGGGGACGACCAATTCACCCCTCCACTTT.

V gene TRBV19 combines with J gene TRBJ2-3; TRBD1 matches 8 bases. V was pared by 7 bases and J by 4 bases, with 7 bases of the junction left unmatched. The CDR3 loop spans 14 amino acids. Germline values: CDR1 LNHDA, CDR2 SQIVND (reference sequence). Written as DNA, the CDR3 is TGTGCCAGTAATCAGGGGGCTAGTGCAGATACGCAGTATTTT. This encodes CASNQGASADTQYF.

This chain joins TRBV28 and TRBJ2-6; perhaps TRBD1 as D (6 bases). Between the trimmed V and J ends, which lost 6 bases and 1 base, there was a span of 10 bases. Germline assignment: CDR1 MDHEN and CDR2 SYDVKM. There are 15 residues in the CDR3. The CDR3 loop is CASSPQGSGANVLTF. DNA of the CDR3: TGTGCCAGCAGCCCACAGGGTTCTGGGGCCAACGTCCTGACTTTC.

CDR3 loop: CAISVGTGGYGYTF. The CDR3 DNA sequence: TGTGCCATCAGTGTCGGGACCGGGGGATATGGCTACACCTTC. The J gene is TRBJ1-2, the V gene TRBV10-3; perhaps TRBD1 as D (5 bases). The CDR3 has 14 residues. Germline CDR1 reads ENHRY; CDR2 reads SYGVKD. With 4 bases removed from V and 5 bases from J, the gap between germline ends came to 14 bases.

Worth noting for this clone: Other DNA sequences in the sample encode the same CDR3. This chain connects TRBV19 to TRBJ1-1; D gene unclear. CDR3 length: 15 amino acids. The ends were cut back, 5 bases at V and 0 bases at J, with 13 bases in the middle. Germline CDR1 is LNHDA and CDR2 is SQIVND (reference sequence). The CDR3 is CASSSRGGMNTEAFF. Written as DNA, the CDR3 is TGTGCCAGTAGTTCCCGGGGTGGCATGAACACTGAAGCTTTCTTT.